This T cell receptor beta chain was retrieved from a study of tumor-infiltrating lymphocytes in primary liver carcinoma. This clonotype was seen a single time. At one end the junction does not follow the germline gene, possibly because of a read error. Both RNA and DNA were isolated together from roughly 20-30 mg of bulk tissue that had not been sorted. The germline V gene has CDR1 SGHAT and CDR2 FQNNGV. The CDR3 runs to 14 residues. cDNA specific to TCR beta was made from 450 to 500 ng of total RNA, with a constant-region primer employed for priming. ARM-PCR, slightly modified, supplied the TCR beta libraries through three nested multiplex PCR rounds. Researchers ran the first two PCR rounds for about 11 cycles each with TRBV1-TRBV30 forward primers and a C-beta reverse primer. TCRdb reanalysed the multiplex PCR reads using MiXCR and keeps one entry per CDR3 protein. This sample has some 120,000 distinct CDR3 sequences, with less than 80% found just once.

The chain has TRBV11-2 and TRBJ2-7, with D possibly being TRBD2 (6 bases). Sequenced: liver tumor tissue from sampling region 1. Indicated subset: tumor region T1, superior pole. The TCR comes from a woman aged 60-75 years with primary liver carcinoma and hepatitis B virus infection. The CDR3: CANSLKEGPYEQNF. As DNA, the CDR3 is TGTGCCAACAGCTTAAAGGAGGGGCCCTACGAGCAGAACTTC.